This entry lists 9 T cell receptor beta chains sequenced from one sample in a study of shared clonotypes between healthy human individuals. This table comes from immunoSEQ multiplex PCR, and its TCRdb copy is limited to in-frame clones, with some not included. The sample has roughly 680,000 clones, over 60% seen once. Sequenced: memory CD4+ T cells sorted from blood. As for subset: CD45RA-negative fraction. The origin of the receptors is a woman in her thirties in good health.

This clone was seen only once. J is TRBJ1-2 and V is TRBV5-1, with 10 bases lining up with TRBD1. The germline CDR1 and CDR2 sequences are SGHRS and YFSETQ. V was clipped by 0 bases and J by 6 bases; unmatched bases: 5. The CDR3 has 15 amino acids. As DNA, the CDR3 is TGCGCCAGCAGCTTGGTGACAGGGGGCGGTCATGGCTACACCTTC. This translates into CASSLVTGGGHGYTF.

The chain uses TRBV2 and TRBJ1-1, with a possible D match to TRBD1 (6 bases). This CDR3 has 14 amino acids. The germline CDR1 and CDR2 sequences are SNHLY and FYNNEI. V was pared by 6 bases and J by 0 bases, with 11 bases between. The CDR3 reads CASRGGRMNTEAFF. The CDR3 bases are TGTGCCAGCAGGGGGGGGCGAATGAACACTGAAGCTTTCTTT.

The rearrangement uses TRBV7-8 and TRBJ2-5; weak D call: TRBD2 (6 bases). Trimming stripped 5 bases from V and 4 bases from J, with 14 bases between. The CDR3 runs to 14 residues. Per germline, CDR1 SGHVS and CDR2 FQNEAQ. In DNA, the CDR3 is TGTGCCAGCAGCCCCCTTACTAGCTCAGAGACCCAGTACTTC. It specifies CASSPLTSSETQYF.

The rearrangement joins TRBV6-6 to TRBJ1-2, with 9 bases aligning to TRBD1. The trim removed 6 bases at V and 8 bases at J, leaving 7 bases unmatched. Germline loops: CDR1 MNHNY, CDR2 SVGAGI (reference sequence). The CDR3 loop spans 13 amino acids. CDR3 coding DNA: TGTGCCAGCAGCCGGGACAGGGTCGGCGGCTACACCTTC. It yields the protein CASSRDRVGGYTF.

The rearrangement links TRBV9 to TRBJ2-5; no firm D call. Germline lookup yields CDR1 SGDLS and CDR2 YYNGEE. The CDR3 is 13 residues long. V lost 0 bases and J 4 bases, leaving 7 bases between the germline ends. CDR3 sequence: CASSVVERETQYF. For the CDR3, the DNA is TGTGCCAGCAGCGTAGTGGAGCGAGAGACCCAGTACTTC.

The V and J genes are TRBV25-1 and TRBJ2-1; 10 bases are shared with TRBD2. V dropped 5 bases and J dropped 0; count of bases not matched to a gene: 4. The CDR3 covers 16 residues. The germline V gene has CDR1 MGHDK and CDR2 SYGVNS. The CDR3 reads CASSQAGGPSYNEQFF. The DNA for the CDR3 is TGTGCCAGCAGTCAAGCGGGAGGGCCCTCCTACAATGAGCAGTTCTTC.

This chain joins TRBV7-9 and TRBJ2-1, with D perhaps TRBD1 (6 bases). This CDR3 spans 17 amino acids. Trimming cost V 5 bases and J 5 bases, with 22 bases left between them. The germline CDR1 and CDR2 sequences are SEHNR and FQNEAQ (reference sequence). CDR3 region: CASSILRGPFVNNEQFF. The CDR3, as DNA: TGTGCCAGCAGCATTCTCAGGGGCCCCTTCGTTAACAATGAGCAGTTCTTC.

This clone was recorded once. The rearrangement links TRBV28 to TRBJ2-7, with D perhaps TRBD2 (6 bases). This CDR3 has 17 amino acids. Germline CDR1 MDHEN, CDR2 SYDVKM. With 4 bases removed from V and 3 bases from J, the gap between germline ends came to 22 bases. Here the CDR3 reads CASSSLLSRGRDYEQYF. Written as DNA, the CDR3 is TGTGCCAGCAGTTCCCTCTTATCCCGGGGGAGAGACTACGAGCAGTACTTC.

This clone was detected once. The chain employs TRBV7-8 and TRBJ2-1, with 7 nucleotides matching TRBD2. This CDR3 contains 13 residues. V trimming: 5 bases; J trimming: 9 bases; junction bases outside the gene matches: 7. Germline CDR1 and CDR2: SGHVS and FQNEAQ. The CDR3 DNA follows: TGTGCCAGCAGCCGACTAGCAGAGAGTGAGCAGTTCTTC. Translated, it gives CASSRLAESEQFF.